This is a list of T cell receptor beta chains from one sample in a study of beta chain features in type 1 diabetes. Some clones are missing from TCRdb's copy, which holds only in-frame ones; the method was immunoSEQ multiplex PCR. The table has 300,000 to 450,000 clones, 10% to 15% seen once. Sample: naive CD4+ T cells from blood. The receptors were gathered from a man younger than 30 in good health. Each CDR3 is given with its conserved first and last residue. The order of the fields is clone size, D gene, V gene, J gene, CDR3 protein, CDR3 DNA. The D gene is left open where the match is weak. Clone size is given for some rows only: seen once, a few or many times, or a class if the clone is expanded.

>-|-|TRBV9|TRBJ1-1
CASSATGRENTEAFF
TGTGCCAGCAGCGCGACAGGACGGGAGAACACTGAAGCTTTCTTT
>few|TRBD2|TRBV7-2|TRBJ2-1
CASRTSGKDEQFF
TGTGCCAGCAGAACTAGCGGGAAAGATGAGCAGTTCTTC
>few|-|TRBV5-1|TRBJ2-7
CASSLGQGLEQYF
TGCGCCAGCAGCTTGGGCCAGGGTCTCGAGCAGTACTTC
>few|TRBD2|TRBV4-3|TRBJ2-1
CASSLSAGTSGGYEQFF
TGCGCCAGCAGCCTAAGCGCCGGGACTAGCGGGGGCTATGAGCAGTTCTTC
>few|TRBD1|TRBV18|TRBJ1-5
CASSPPGQSFGPQHF
TGTGCCAGCTCACCACCGGGACAGAGCTTTGGCCCCCAGCATTTT
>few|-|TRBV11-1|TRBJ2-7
CASSLQTQASYEQYF
TGTGCCAGCAGCTTACAGACACAGGCTTCCTACGAGCAGTACTTC
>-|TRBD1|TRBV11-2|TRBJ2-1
CASSNALGQGNEQFF
TGTGCCAGCAGCAACGCCTTGGGACAGGGGAATGAGCAGTTCTTC
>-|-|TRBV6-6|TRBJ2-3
CASSYSRRQDTQYF
TGTGCCAGCAGTTACTCGAGGCGGCAAGATACGCAGTATTTT
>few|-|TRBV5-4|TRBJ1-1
CASSLDSYEAFF
TGTGCCAGCAGCTTGGACTCGTATGAAGCTTTCTTT
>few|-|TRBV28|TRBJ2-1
CASTQGGGTTNEQFF
TGTGCCAGCACCCAAGGGGGGGGAACAACGAATGAGCAGTTCTTC
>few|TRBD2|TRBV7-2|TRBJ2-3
CASSSPLTSGATDTQYF
TGTGCCAGCAGCTCCCCTCTGACTAGCGGGGCCACAGATACGCAGTATTTT
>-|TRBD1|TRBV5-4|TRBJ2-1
CASSSPSTGRYEQFF
TGTGCCAGCAGCTCACCTTCGACAGGGCGCTATGAGCAGTTCTTC
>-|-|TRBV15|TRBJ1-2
CATSRGKRGTNYGYTF
TGTGCCACCAGCAGAGGAAAAAGGGGGACCAACTATGGCTACACCTTC
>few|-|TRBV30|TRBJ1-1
CAWSRSRRETEAFF
TGTGCCTGGAGCAGGTCCAGGCGCGAGACTGAAGCTTTCTTT
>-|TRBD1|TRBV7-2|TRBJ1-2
CASSPRGQGGGYTF
TGTGCCAGCAGCCCTCGAGGACAGGGCGGTGGCTACACCTTC
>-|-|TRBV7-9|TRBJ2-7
CASSWGDSQAGYEQYF
TGTGCCAGCAGCTGGGGGGACTCTCAGGCGGGCTACGAGCAGTACTTC